The table lists the clone carrying this T cell receptor beta chain with a few counts. The antigen remains undetermined. The sample is drawn from a study of T cell responses to AZD1222 COVID-19 vaccine. General study results and limits: Regions 160-218 and 743-854 held dominance among vaccine-associated CD4 TCRs, which spanned spike.

Generated by immunoSEQ multiplex PCR, the TCRdb table keeps only in-frame clones and is missing some. Counted here are 130,000 to 150,000 clones, approximately 78% occurring once; the ten biggest clones make up roughly 4.5%. The CDR3 contains 15 residues. With V trimmed by 3 bases and J by 9 bases, 8 bases remained unmatched. The germline gives CDR1 SNHLY, CDR2 FYNNEI. V gene TRBV2 combines with J gene TRBJ2-5; 12 nucleotides line up with TRBD2. This TCR came from an adult in good health. The sequencing here drew on peripheral blood, taken on day 0 of MenACWY control vaccination. The CDR3 loop is CASSESSGGAVAQYF. DNA for the CDR3: TGTGCCAGCAGTGAGTCTAGCGGGGGGGCGGTTGCCCAGTACTTC.